This T cell receptor beta chain was captured in a study of response to subunit inactivated influenza vaccine. Points from the study as a whole: Authors suggested that a seasonal influenza vaccination recruits few new T cells each time.

Turning to this clonotype: What it binds is not known.

TCRdb re-called the RT-PCR reads through MiXCR, storing one row per CDR3 protein. The data hold hundreds of thousands of distinct CDR3 sequences, with around a sixth observed a single time. Germline lookup yields CDR1 SGHTA and CDR2 FQGNSA. This CDR3 has 17 residues. Trimming shortened V by 3 bases and J by 0 bases, and 16 bases separated the two germline ends. The sample was PBMCs from blood, taken roughly 5 days after vaccination. The chain couples TRBV7-2 to TRBJ2-3; possible D gene TRBD2, 5 bases. The clonotype comes from a man over 45 who received an inactivated influenza vaccine. The CDR3 DNA sequence: TGTGCCAGCAGCTTGTGGGCGGGCGGAACGAGCACAGATACGCAGTATTTT. Translating it yields CASSLWAGGTSTDTQYF.